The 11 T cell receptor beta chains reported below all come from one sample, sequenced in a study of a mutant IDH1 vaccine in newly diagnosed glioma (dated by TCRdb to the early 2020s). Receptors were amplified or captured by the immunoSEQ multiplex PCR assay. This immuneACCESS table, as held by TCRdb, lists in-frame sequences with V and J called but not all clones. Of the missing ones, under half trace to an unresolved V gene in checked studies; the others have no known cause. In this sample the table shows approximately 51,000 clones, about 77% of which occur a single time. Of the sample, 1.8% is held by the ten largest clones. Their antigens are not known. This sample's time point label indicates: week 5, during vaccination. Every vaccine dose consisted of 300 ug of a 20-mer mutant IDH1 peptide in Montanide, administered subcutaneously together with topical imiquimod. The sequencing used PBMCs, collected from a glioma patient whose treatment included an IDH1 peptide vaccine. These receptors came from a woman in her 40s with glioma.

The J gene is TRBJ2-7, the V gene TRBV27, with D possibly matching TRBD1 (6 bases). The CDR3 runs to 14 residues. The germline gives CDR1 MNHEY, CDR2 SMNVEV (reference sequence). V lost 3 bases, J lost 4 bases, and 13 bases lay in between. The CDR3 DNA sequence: TGTGCCAGCAGTTTGCTCCGGACAGAATACGAGCAGTACTTC. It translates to CASSLLRTEYEQYF.

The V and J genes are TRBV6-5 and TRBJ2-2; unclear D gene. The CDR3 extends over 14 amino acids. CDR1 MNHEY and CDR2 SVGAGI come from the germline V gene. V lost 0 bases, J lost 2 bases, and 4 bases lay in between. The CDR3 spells CASSYSRNTGELFF. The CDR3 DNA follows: TGTGCCAGCAGTTACTCGCGCAACACCGGGGAGCTGTTTTTT.

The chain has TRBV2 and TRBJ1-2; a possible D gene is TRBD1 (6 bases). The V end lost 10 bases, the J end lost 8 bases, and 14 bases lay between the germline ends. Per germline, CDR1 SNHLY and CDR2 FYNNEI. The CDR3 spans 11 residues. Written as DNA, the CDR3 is TGTGCCACCCACAGGGTCCGGGGCTACACCTTC. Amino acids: CATHRVRGYTF.

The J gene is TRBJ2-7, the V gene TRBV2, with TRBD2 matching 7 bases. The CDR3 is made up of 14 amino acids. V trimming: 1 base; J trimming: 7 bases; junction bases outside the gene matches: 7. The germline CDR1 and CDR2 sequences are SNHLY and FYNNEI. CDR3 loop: CASSEGTRSSEQYF. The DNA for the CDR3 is TGTGCCAGCAGTGAAGGGACTAGATCCTCGGAGCAGTACTTC.

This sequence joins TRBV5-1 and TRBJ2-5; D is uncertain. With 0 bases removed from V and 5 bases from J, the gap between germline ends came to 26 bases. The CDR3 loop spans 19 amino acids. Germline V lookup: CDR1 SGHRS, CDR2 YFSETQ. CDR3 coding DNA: TGCGCCAGCAGCTTGGCTATCTCCCCCGCGGCAGAGGTATGGGAGACCCAGTACTTC. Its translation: CASSLAISPAAEVWETQYF.

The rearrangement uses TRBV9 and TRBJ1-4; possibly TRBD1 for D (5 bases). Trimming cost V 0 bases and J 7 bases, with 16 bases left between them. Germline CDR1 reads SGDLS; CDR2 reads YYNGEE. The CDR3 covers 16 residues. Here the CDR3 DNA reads TGTGCCAGCAGCGTAGGGGATGGGGGGTGGAGTGAAAAACTGTTTTTT. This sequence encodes CASSVGDGGWSEKLFF.

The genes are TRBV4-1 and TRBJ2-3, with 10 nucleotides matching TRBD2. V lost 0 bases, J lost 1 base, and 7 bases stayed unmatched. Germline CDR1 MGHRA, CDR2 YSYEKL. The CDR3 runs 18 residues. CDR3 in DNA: TGCGCCAGCAGCCAAGATGGCCGGACTAGCGGCCGCACAGATACGCAGTATTTT. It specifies CASSQDGRTSGRTDTQYF.

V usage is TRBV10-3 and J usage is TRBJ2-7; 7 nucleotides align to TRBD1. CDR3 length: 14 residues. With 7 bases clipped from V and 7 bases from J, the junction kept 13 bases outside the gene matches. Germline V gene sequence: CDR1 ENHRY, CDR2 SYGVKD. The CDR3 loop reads CAITSRGQLEEQYF. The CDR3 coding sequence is TGTGCCATCACTTCCCGGGGACAGCTTGAAGAGCAGTACTTC.

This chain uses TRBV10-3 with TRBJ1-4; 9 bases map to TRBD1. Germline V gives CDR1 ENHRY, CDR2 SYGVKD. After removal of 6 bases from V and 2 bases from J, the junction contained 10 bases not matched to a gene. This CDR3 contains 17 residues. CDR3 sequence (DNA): TGTGCCATCAGCCCGGGACAGGGATTAGGTACTAATGAAAAACTGTTTTTT. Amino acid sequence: CAISPGQGLGTNEKLFF.

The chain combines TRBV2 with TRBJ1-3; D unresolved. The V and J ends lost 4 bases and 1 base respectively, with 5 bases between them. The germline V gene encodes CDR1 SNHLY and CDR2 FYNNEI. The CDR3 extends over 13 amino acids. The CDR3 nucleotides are TGTGCCAGCAGTGGCTCTTCTGGAAACACCATATATTTT. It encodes CASSGSSGNTIYF. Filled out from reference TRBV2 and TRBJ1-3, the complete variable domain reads EPEVTQTPSHQVTQMGQEVILRCVPISNHLYFYWYRQILGQKVEFLVSFYNNEISEKSEIFDDQFSVERPDGSNFTLKIRSTKLEDSAMYFCASSGSSGNTIYFGEGSWLTVV.

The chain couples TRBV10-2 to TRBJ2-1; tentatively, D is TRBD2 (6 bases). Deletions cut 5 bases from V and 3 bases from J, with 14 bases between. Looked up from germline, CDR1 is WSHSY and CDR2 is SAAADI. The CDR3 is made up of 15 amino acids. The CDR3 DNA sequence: TGCGCCAGCAGTCAGCCCGGGGGAGTCTACAATGAGCAGTTCTTC. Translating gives CASSQPGGVYNEQFF.